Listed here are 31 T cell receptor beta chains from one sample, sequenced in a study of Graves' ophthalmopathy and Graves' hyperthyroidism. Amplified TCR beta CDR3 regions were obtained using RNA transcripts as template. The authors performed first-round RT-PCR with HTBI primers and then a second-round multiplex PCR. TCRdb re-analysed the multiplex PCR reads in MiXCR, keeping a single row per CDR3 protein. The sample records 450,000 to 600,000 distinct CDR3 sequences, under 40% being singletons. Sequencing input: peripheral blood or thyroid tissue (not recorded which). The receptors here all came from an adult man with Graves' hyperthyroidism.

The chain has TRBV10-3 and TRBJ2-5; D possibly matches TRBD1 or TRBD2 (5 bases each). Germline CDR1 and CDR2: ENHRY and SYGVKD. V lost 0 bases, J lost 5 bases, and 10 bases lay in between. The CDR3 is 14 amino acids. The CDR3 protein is CAISESRGMETQYF. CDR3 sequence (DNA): TGTGCCATCAGTGAGTCGAGGGGCATGGAGACCCAGTACTTC.

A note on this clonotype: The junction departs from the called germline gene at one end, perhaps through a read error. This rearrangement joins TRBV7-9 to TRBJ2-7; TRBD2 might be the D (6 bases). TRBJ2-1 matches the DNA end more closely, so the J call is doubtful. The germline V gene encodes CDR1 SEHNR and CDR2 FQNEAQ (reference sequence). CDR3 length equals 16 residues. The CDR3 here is CASSFGGTGAGSEQFF. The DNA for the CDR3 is TGCGCCAGCAGCTTCGGCGGGACTGGTGCTGGCAGTGAGCAGTTCTTC.

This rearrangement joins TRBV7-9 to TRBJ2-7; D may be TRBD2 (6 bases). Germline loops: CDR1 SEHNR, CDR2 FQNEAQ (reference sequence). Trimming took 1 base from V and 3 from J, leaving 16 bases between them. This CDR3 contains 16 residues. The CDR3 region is CASSLGAAAGNYEQYF. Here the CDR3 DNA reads TGTGCCAGCAGCTTAGGAGCGGCCGCGGGGAACTACGAGCAGTACTTC. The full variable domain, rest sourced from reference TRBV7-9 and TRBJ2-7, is DTGVSQNPRHKITKRGQNVTFRCDPISEHNRLYWYRQTLGQGPEFLTYFQNEAQLEKSRLLSDRFSAERPKGSFSTLEIQRTEQGDSAMYLCASSLGAAAGNYEQYFGPGTRLTVT.

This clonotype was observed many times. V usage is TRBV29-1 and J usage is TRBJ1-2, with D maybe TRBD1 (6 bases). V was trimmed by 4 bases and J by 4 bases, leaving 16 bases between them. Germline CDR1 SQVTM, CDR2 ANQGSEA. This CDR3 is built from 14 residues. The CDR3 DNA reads TGCAGCGTTGTCAGTACAGGGATGGGCTATGGCTACACCTTC. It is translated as CSVVSTGMGYGYTF.

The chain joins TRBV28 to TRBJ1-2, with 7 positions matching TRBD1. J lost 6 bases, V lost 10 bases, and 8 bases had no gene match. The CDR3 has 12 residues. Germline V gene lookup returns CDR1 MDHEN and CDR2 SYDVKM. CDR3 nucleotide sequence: TGTGCCATCCTAAAAGGACAGGATGGCTACACCTTC. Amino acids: CAILKGQDGYTF.

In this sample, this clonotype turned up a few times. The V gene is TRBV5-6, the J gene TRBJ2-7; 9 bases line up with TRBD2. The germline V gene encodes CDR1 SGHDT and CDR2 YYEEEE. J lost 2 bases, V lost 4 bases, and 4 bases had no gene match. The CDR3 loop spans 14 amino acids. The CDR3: CASSPGLAPYEQYF. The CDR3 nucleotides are TGTGCCAGCAGCCCGGGACTAGCCCCCTACGAGCAGTACTTC. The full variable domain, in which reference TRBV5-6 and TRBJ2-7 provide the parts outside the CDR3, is DAGVTQSPTHLIKTRGQQVTLRCSPKSGHDTVSWYQQALGQGPQFIFQYYEEEERQRGNFPDRFSGHQFPNYSSELNVNALLLGDSALYLCASSPGLAPYEQYFGPGTRLTVT.

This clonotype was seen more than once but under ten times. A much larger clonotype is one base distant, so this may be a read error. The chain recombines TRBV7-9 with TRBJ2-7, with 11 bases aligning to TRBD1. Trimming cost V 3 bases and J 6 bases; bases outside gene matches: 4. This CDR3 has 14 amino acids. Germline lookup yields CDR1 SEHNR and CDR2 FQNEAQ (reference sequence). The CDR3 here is CASSFRDRGTEQYF. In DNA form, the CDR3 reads TGTGCCAGCAGCTTCCGGGACAGGGGGACCGAGCAGTACTTC.

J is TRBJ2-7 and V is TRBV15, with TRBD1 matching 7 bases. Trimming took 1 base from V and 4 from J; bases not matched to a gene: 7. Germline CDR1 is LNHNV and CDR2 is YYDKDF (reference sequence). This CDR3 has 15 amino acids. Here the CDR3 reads CATSRGADRAYEQYF. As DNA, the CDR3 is TGTGCCACCAGCAGAGGTGCTGACAGGGCGTACGAGCAGTACTTC.

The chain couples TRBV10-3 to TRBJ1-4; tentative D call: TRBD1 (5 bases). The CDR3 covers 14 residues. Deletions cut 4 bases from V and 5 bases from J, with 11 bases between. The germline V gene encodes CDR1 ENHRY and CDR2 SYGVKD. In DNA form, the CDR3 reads TGTGCCATCAGTGCCCGGGGGGGGAATGAAAAACTGTTTTTT. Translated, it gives CAISARGGNEKLFF.

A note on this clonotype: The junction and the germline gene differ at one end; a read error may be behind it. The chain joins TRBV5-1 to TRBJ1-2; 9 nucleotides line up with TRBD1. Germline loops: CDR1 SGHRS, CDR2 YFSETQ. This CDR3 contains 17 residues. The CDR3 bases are TGTGCCAGCAGCTTGGGTGACAGGGGGGGGAGATACTATGGCTACACCTTC. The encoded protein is CASSLGDRGGRYYGYTF.

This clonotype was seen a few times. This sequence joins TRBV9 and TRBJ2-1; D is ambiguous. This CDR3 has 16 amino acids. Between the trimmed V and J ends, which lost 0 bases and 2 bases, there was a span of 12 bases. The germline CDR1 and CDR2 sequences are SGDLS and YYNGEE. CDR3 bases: TGTGCCAGCAGCGTAGGCACCGTGACCCCCTACAATGAGCAGTTCTTC. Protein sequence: CASSVGTVTPYNEQFF.

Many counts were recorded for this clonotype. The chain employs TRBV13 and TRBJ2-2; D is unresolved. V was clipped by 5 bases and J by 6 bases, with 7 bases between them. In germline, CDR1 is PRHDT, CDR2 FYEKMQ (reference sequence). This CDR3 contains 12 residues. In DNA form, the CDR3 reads TGTGCCAGCAGCCCAAGGGCCGGGGAGCTGTTTTTT. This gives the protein CASSPRAGELFF. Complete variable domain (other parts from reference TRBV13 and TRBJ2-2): AAGVIQSPRHLIKEKRETATLKCYPIPRHDTVYWYQQGPGQDPQFLISFYEKMQSDKGSIPDRFSAQQFSDYHSELNMSSLELGDSALYFCASSPRAGELFFGEGSRLTVL.

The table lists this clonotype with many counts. The CDR3 region has the DNA TGCAGTGCTCCCCACAGCGGGGGCGGGGGGGCCTACGAGCAGTACTTC. Protein: CSAPHSGGGGAYEQYF. The chain employs TRBV20-1 and TRBJ2-7, with 9 bases matching TRBD2. The CDR3 contains 16 residues. V gave up 5 bases and J gave up 2 bases; unmatched junction bases: 13. CDR1 is DFQATT, CDR2 SNEGSKA, per germline (reference sequence).

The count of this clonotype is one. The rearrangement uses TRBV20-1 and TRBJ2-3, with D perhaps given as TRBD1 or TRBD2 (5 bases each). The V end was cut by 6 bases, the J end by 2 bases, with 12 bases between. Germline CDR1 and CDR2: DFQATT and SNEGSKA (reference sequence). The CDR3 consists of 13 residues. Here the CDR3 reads CSATGPLTDTQYF. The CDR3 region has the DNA TGCAGTGCGACGGGGCCACTCACAGATACGCAGTATTTT.

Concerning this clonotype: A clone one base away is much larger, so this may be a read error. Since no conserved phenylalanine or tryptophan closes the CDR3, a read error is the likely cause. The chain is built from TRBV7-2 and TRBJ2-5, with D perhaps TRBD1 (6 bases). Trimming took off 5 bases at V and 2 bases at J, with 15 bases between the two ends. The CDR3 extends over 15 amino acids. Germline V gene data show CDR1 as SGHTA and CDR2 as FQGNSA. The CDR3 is CASSTGSGLQETQYS. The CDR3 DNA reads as TGTGCCAGCAGCACAGGGTCCGGATTACAAGAGACCCAGTACTCC.

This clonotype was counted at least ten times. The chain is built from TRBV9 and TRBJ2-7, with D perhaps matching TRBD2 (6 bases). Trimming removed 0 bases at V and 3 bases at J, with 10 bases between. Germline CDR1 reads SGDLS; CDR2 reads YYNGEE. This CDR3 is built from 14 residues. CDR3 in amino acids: CASSVVPSDYEQYF. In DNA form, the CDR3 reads TGTGCCAGCAGCGTAGTTCCTAGCGACTACGAGCAGTACTTC.

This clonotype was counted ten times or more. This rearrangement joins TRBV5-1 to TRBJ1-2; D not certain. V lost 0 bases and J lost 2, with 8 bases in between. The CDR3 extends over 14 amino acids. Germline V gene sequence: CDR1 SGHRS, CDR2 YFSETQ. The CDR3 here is CASSLGNSNYGYTF. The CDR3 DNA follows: TGCGCCAGCAGCTTGGGGAACTCGAACTATGGCTACACCTTC.

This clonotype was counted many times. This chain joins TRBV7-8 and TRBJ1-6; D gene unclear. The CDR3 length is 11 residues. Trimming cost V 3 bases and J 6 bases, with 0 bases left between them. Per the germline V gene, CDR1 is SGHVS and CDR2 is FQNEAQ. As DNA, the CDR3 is TGTGCCAGCAGCTTTAATTCACCCCTCCACTTT. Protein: CASSFNSPLHF.

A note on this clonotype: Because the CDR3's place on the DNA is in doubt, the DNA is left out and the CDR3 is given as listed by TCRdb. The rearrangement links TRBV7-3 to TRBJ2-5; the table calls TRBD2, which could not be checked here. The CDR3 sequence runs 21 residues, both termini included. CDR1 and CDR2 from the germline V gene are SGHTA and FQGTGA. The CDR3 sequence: CASSFYICSASVWHKEETQYF.

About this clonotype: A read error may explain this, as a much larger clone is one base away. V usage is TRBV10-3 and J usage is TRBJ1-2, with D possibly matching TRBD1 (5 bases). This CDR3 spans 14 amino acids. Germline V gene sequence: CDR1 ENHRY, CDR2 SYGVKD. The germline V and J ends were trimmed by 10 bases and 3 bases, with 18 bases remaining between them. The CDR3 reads CASRRRGMDYGYTF. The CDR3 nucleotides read TGTGCCAGCAGAAGACGGGGGATGGACTATGGCTACACCTTC.

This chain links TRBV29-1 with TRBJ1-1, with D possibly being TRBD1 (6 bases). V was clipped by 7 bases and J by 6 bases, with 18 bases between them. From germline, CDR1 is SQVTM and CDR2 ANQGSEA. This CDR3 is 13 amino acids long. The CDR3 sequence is CSATGGQDSEAFF. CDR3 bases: TGCAGCGCCACGGGGGGGCAGGATTCTGAAGCTTTCTTT.

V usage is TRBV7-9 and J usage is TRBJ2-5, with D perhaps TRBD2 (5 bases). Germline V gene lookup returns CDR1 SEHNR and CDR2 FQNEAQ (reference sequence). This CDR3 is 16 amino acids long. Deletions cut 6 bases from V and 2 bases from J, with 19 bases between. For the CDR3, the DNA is TGTGCCAGCAGAGTGAGGCTAGCTCAAATTCAAGAGACCCAGTACTTC. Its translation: CASRVRLAQIQETQYF.

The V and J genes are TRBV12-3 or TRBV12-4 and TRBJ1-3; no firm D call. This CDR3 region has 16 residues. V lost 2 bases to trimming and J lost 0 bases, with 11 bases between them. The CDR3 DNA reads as TGTGCCAGCAGTTTATATCCAGTGACCTCTGGAAACACCATATATTTT. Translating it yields CASSLYPVTSGNTIYF.

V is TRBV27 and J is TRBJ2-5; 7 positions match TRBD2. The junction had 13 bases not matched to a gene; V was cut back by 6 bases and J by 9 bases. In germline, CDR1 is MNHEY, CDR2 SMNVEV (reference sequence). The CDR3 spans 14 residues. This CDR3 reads CASRGGGSNQPQYF. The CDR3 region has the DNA TGTGCCAGCAGGGGGGGAGGGAGCAATCAGCCCCAGTACTTC.

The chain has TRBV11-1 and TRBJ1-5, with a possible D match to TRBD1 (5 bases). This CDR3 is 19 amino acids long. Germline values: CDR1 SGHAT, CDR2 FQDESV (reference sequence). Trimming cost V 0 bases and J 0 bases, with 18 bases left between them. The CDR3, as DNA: TGTGCCAGCAGCTTAGCGCGTGCCTGGGGCGGCGGTAGCAATCAGCCCCAGCATTTT. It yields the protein CASSLARAWGGGSNQPQHF.

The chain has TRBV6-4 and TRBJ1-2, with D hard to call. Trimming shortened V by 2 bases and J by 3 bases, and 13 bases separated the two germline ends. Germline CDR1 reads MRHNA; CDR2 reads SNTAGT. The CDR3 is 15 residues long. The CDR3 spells CASSDGMGFDYGYTF. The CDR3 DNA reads TGTGCCAGCAGTGACGGGATGGGCTTCGACTATGGCTACACCTTC.

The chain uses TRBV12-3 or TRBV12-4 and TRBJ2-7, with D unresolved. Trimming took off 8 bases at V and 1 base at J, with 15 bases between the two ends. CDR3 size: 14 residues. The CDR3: CASGRGTKSYEQYF. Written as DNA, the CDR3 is TGTGCCAGCGGACGTGGTACGAAGTCCTACGAGCAGTACTTC.

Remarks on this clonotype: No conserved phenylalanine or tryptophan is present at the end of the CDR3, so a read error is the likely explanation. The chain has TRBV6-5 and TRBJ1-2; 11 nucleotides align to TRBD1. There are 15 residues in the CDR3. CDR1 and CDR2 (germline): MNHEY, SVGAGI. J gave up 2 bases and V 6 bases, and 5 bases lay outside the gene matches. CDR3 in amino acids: CASRAGTGGNYGYTS. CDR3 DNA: TGTGCCAGCAGAGCCGGGACAGGGGGAAACTATGGCTACACCTCC.

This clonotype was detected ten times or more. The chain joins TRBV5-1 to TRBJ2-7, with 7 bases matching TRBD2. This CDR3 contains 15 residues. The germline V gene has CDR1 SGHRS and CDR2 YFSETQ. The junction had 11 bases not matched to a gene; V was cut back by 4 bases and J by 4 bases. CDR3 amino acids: CASSRGLNPEYEQYF. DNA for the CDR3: TGCGCCAGCAGCCGGGGACTAAATCCCGAATACGAGCAGTACTTC. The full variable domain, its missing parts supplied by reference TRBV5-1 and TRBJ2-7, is KAGVTQTPRYLIKTRGQQVTLSCSPISGHRSVSWYQQTPGQGLQFLFEYFSETQRNKGNFPGRFSGRQFSNSRSEMNVSTLELGDSALYLCASSRGLNPEYEQYFGPGTRLTVT.

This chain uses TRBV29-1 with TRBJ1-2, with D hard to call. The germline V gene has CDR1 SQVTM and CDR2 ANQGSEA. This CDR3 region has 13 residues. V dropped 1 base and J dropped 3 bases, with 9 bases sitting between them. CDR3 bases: TGCAGCGTTGAAGTGAGGCGAGACTATGGCTACACCTTC. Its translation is CSVEVRRDYGYTF.

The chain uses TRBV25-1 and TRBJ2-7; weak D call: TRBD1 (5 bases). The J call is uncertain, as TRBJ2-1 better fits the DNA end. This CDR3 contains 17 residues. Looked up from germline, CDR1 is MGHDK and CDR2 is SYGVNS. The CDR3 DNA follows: TGTGCCAGCAGTAAAGTAGGCCCCAAGACAGACTTCTACGAGCAGTTCTTC. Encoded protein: CASSKVGPKTDFYEQFF.